This TCR beta chain derives from a study of blood T cell repertoires in COVID-19. About the research overall: Samples came from the United States, Italy and Spain, spanning acute and convalescent COVID-19. In each case, the material was cDNA or gDNA derived from T cells, B-cell-depleted T cells, or PBMCs.

Germline CDR1 LGHNT, CDR2 FRNRAP. V lost 7 bases and J lost 11; bases outside the gene matches: 15. CDR3 length equals 14 residues. Authors' processing steps: Estimates of nucleated cell counts were drawn from the amplification of reference gene primers. Measured with immunoSEQ multiplex PCR; TCRdb has only the in-frame clones, and not every one. For V, J and clone size, that table is used; D and trimming come from the DNA. This sample yields 280,000 or so clones, of which about 90% are seen a single time; roughly 1.9% belongs to the top ten. Sequencing was performed on peripheral blood. The receptor was isolated from a woman aged 25 to 39 who had recovered from COVID-19. The genes are TRBV12-5 and TRBJ1-1; TRBD1 aligns across 8 bases. For the CDR3, the DNA is TGTGCTAGTGCCTATCAGGGGGCGTTTGTGGAGGCTTTCTTT. Translation gives CASAYQGAFVEAFF.